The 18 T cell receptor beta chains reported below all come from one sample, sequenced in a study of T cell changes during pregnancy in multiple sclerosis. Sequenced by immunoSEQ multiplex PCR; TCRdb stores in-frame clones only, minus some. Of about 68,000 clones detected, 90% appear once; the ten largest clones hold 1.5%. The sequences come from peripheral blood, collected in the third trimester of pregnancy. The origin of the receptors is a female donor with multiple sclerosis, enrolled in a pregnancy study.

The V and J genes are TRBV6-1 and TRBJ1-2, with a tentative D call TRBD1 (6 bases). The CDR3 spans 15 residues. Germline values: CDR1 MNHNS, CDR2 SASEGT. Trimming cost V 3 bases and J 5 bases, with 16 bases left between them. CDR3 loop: CASSDVYRVGYGYTF. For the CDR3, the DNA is TGTGCCAGCAGTGACGTGTACAGGGTTGGGTATGGCTACACCTTC.

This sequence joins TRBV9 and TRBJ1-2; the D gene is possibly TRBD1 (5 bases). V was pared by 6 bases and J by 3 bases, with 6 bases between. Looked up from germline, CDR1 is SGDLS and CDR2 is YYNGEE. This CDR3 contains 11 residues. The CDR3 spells CASTRDYGYTF. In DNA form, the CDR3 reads TGTGCCAGCACCAGGGACTATGGCTACACCTTC.

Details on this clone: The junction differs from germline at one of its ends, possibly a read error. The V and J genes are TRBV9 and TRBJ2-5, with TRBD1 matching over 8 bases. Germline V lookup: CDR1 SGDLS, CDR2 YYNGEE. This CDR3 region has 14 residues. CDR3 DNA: TGTGCCAGCAGCGTAGGAAGGGGACAGGTGCCCCCCAACTTC. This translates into CASSVGRGQVPPNF.

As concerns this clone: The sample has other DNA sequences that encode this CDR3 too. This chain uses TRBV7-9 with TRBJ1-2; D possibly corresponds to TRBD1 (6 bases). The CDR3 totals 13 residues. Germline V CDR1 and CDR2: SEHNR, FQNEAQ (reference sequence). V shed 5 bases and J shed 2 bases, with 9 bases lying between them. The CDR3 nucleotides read TGTGCCAGCAGCCACGGACAGAACTATGGCTACACCTTC. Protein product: CASSHGQNYGYTF. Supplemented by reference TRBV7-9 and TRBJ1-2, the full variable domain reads DTGVSQNPRHKITKRGQNVTFRCDPISEHNRLYWYRQTLGQGPEFLTYFQNEAQLEKSRLLSDRFSAERPKGSFSTLEIQRTEQGDSAMYLCASSHGQNYGYTFGSGTRLTVV.

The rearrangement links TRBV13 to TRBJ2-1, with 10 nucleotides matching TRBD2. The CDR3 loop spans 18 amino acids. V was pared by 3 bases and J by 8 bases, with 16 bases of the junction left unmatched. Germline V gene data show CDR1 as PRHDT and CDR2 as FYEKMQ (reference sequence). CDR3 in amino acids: CASSFTWSASGRNDEQFF. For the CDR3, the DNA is TGTGCCAGCAGCTTCACCTGGTCGGCTAGCGGGAGAAACGATGAGCAGTTCTTC.

The CDR3 region is CSVKPGTGNTGELFF. CDR3 nucleotide sequence: TGCAGCGTCAAACCCGGGACAGGGAACACCGGGGAGCTGTTTTTT. The gene calls are TRBV29-1 and TRBJ2-2; TRBD1 matches at 8 bases. Germline V gene lookup returns CDR1 SQVTM and CDR2 ANQGSEA. The CDR3 length is 15 residues. J gave up 1 base and V 6 bases, and 7 bases lay outside the gene matches.

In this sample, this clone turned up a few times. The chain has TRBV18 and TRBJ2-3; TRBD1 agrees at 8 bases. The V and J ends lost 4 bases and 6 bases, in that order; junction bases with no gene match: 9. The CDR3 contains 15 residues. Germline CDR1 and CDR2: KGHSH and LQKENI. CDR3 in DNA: TGTGCCAGCTCACTCCGGACAGGGATGGCGGATACGCAGTATTTT. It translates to CASSLRTGMADTQYF.

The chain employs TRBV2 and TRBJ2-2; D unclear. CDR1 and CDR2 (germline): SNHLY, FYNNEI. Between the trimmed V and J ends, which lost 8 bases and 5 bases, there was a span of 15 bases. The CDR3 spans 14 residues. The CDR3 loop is CASRPVSATGELFF. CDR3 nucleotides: TGTGCCAGCCGGCCGGTATCAGCGACCGGGGAGCTGTTTTTT. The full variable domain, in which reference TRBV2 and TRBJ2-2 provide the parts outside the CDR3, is EPEVTQTPSHQVTQMGQEVILRCVPISNHLYFYWYRQILGQKVEFLVSFYNNEISEKSEIFDDQFSVERPDGSNFTLKIRSTKLEDSAMYFCASRPVSATGELFFGEGSRLTVL.

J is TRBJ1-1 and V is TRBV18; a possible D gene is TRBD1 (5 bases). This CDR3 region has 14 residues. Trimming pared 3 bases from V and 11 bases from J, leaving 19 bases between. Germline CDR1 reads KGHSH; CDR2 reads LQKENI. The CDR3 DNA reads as TGTGCCAGCTCACCCGAACGGACTGCCGGGGGGGCTTTCTTT. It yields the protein CASSPERTAGGAFF. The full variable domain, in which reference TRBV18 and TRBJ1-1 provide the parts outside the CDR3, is NAGVMQNPRHLVRRRGQEARLRCSPMKGHSHVYWYRQLPEEGLKFMVYLQKENIIDESGMPKERFSAEFPKEGPSILRIQQVVRGDSAAYFCASSPERTAGGAFFGQGTRLTVV.

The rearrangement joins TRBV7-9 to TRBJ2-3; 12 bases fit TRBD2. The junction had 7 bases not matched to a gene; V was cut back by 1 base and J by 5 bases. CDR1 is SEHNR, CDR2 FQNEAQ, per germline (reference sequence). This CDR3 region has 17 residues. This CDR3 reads CASSLGGLAGWRDTQYF. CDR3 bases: TGTGCCAGCAGCTTAGGAGGACTAGCGGGATGGAGAGATACGCAGTATTTT.

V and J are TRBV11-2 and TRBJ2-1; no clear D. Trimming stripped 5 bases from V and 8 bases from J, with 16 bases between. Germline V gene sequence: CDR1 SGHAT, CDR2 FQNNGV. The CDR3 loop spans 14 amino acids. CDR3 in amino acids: CASSPLSRWYEQFF. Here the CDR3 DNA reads TGTGCCAGCAGCCCCCTTTCTCGGTGGTATGAGCAGTTCTTC.

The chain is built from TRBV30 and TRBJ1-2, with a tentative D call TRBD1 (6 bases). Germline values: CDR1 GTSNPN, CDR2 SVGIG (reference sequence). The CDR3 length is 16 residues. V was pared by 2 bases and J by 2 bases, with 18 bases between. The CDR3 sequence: CAWSPNRGQLNYGYTF. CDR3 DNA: TGTGCCTGGAGTCCTAACCGAGGACAGTTAAACTATGGCTACACCTTC.

CDR3 DNA sequence: TGTGCCAGCAGTGAAATGGGACAGGGAATCTATGGCTACACCTTC. It translates to CASSEMGQGIYGYTF. The gene calls are TRBV6-1 and TRBJ1-2, with TRBD1 matching over 9 bases. The junction had 5 bases not matched to a gene; V was cut back by 2 bases and J by 4 bases. CDR3 size: 15 residues. The V gene's germline CDR1 is MNHNS and CDR2 SASEGT.

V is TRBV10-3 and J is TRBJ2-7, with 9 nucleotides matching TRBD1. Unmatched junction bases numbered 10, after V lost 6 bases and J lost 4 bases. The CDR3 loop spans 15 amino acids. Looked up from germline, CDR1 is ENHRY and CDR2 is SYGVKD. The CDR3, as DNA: TGTGCCATCAGGGATAACAGGGGGCCTATATACGAGCAGTACTTC. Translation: CAIRDNRGPIYEQYF.

The DNA of the CDR3 is TGTGCCAGCAGCCAACCGGGACAGGACGACAATGAGCAGTTCTTC. It codes for CASSQPGQDDNEQFF. V gene TRBV4-2 combines with J gene TRBJ2-1, with TRBD1 identical over 8 bases. CDR1 and CDR2 (germline): LGHNA, YNFKEQ. V shed 2 bases, J shed 5 bases, and the junction held 5 bases outside the gene matches. This CDR3 contains 15 residues.

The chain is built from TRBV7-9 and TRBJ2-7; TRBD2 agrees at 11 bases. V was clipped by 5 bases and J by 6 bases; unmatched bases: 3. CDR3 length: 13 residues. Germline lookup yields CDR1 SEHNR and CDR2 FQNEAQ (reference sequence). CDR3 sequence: CASSLGTSGEQYF. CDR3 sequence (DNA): TGTGCCAGCAGCCTTGGGACTAGCGGCGAGCAGTACTTC. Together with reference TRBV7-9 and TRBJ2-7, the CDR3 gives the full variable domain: DTGVSQNPRHKITKRGQNVTFRCDPISEHNRLYWYRQTLGQGPEFLTYFQNEAQLEKSRLLSDRFSAERPKGSFSTLEIQRTEQGDSAMYLCASSLGTSGEQYFGPGTRLTVT.

The CDR3 protein is CASSEFAGANTGELFF. CDR3 DNA sequence: TGTGCCAGCAGTGAATTCGCGGGAGCGAACACCGGGGAGCTGTTTTTT. The chain combines TRBV25-1 with TRBJ2-2; 7 bases agree with TRBD2. This CDR3 has 16 amino acids. Germline CDR1 reads MGHDK; CDR2 reads SYGVNS. J gave up 0 bases and V 1 base, and 2 bases lay outside the gene matches.

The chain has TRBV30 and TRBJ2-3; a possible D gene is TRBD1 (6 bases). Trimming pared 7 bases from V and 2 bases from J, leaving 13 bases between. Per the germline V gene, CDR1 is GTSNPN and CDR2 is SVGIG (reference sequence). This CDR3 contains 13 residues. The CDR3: CASSDRFTDTQYF. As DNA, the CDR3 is TGTGCCTCCTCGGACAGATTCACAGATACGCAGTATTTT.